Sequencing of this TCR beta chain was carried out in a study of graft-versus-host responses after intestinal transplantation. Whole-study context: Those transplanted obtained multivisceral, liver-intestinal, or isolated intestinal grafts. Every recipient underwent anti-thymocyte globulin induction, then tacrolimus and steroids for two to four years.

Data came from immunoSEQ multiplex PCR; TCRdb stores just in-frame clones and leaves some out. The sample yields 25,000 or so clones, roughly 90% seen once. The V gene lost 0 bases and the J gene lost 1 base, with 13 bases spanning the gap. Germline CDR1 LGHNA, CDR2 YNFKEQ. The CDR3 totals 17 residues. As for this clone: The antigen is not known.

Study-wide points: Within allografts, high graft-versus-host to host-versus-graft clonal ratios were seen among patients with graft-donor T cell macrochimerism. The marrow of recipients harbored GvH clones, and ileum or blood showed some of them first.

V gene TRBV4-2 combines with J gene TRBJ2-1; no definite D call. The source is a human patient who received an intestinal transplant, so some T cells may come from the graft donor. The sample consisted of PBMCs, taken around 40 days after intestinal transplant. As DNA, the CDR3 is TGTGCCAGCAGCCAAGATAATGGGATGCGGTCCTACAATGAGCAGTTCTTC. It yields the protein CASSQDNGMRSYNEQFF.